The sequence of this TCR beta chain was determined in a study of blood T cell repertoires in COVID-19. Turning to the study itself: T cells, B-cell-depleted T cells, or PBMCs supplied cDNA or gDNA.

With V trimmed by 6 bases and J by 5 bases, 4 bases remained unmatched. This CDR3 region has 12 residues. The germline V gene has CDR1 KGHSH and CDR2 LQKENI. Original processing methods: Scientists estimated how many nucleated cells there were by amplifying reference gene primers. Sequencing used immunoSEQ multiplex PCR; TCRdb keeps in-frame clones, though not all of them. That table furnishes V, J and clone size, whereas the DNA furnished D and trimming. The sample has over 200,000 clones; 70% to 90% are singletons. The rearrangement uses TRBV18 and TRBJ2-7; TRBD1 matches 7 bases. What was sequenced was peripheral blood. This clonotype was obtained from a man aged 30 to 45 with COVID-19, enrolled during active disease. CDR3 in amino acids: CASSRDRDEQYF. Written as DNA, the CDR3 is TGTGCCAGCTCTCGCGACAGGGACGAGCAGTACTTC.